The rows below give T cell receptor beta chains drawn from one sample of a study of cytomegalovirus exposure and HLA in healthy donors. Assay: immunoSEQ multiplex PCR; the TCRdb copy retains only in-frame clones and omits some. The sample lists some 130,000 clones, approximately 60% occurring once. Sequences were obtained from PBMCs. All receptors come from a human donor in good health. Both conserved end residues are part of each CDR3. The order of the fields is V gene, J gene, clone size, D gene, CDR3 DNA, CDR3 protein. The D gene is left open where the match is weak. Clone size is shown for a subset of rows, as once, few, many or a class of expanded clone.

>TRBV27|TRBJ2-5|NA|TRBD2
TGTGCCAGCAAGGTTCCGGCGGGAGCGGGAGAGACCCAGTACTTC
CASKVPAGAGETQYF
>TRBV6-5|TRBJ2-7|NA|NA
TGTGCCAGCAGTGGGAGACGGTCCTACGAGCAGTACTTC
CASSGRRSYEQYF
>TRBV11-3|TRBJ2-6|NA|NA
TGTGCCAGCAGCCCGGACAGCCGGACTGGGGCCAACGTCCTGACTTTC
CASSPDSRTGANVLTF
>TRBV6-6|TRBJ1-4|once|TRBD1
TGTGCCAGCAGCTCTCCTTCCGGGACAGATAATGAAAAACTGTTTTTT
CASSSPSGTDNEKLFF
>TRBV7-9|TRBJ1-1|NA|NA
TGTGCCAGCACCCAGTGGGGGGGCGGTGACACTGAAGCTTTCTTT
CASTQWGGGDTEAFF
>TRBV7-2|TRBJ1-6|NA|TRBD1
TGTGCCAGCGCCATGACAGGGCATTCACCCCTCCACTTT
CASAMTGHSPLHF
>TRBV19|TRBJ2-7|NA|TRBD1
TGTGCCAGTAGTATCGGGACAGGGGGCCCCTACGAGCAGTACTTC
CASSIGTGGPYEQYF
>TRBV9|TRBJ2-1|NA|NA
TGTGCCAGCAGCGTAGGAGAAGCGTTGTGGAATGAGCAGTTCTTC
CASSVGEALWNEQFF
>TRBV7-6|TRBJ2-7|NA|TRBD2
TGTGCCAGCAGCCCCTCTAGCGGGCGTTACGAGCAGTACTTC
CASSPSSGRYEQYF
>TRBV4-3|TRBJ2-3|NA|TRBD2
TGCGCCAGCAGCCAAGATTTAGCGGGAGGGCCAGGGGATACGCAGTATTTT
CASSQDLAGGPGDTQYF
>TRBV18|TRBJ2-7|few|NA
TGTGCCAGCTCACCCCCGGGACTGGAGACCTACGAGCAGTACTTC
CASSPPGLETYEQYF